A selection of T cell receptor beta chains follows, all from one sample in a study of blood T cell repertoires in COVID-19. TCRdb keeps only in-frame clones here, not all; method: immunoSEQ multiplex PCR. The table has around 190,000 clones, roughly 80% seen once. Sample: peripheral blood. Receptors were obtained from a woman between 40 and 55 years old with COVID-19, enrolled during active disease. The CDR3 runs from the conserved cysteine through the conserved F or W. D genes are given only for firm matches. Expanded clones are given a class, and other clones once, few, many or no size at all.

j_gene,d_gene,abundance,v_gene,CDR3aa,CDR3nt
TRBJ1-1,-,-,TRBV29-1,CSVDGQLTEAFF,TGCAGCGTTGATGGACAGCTCACTGAAGCTTTCTTT
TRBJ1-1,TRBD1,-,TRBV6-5,CASSYLGQGGTEAFF,TGTGCCAGCAGTTATTTGGGACAGGGGGGCACTGAAGCTTTCTTT
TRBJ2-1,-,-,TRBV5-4,CASSFEGPSYNEQFF,TGTGCCAGCAGCTTCGAGGGTCCCTCCTACAATGAGCAGTTCTTC
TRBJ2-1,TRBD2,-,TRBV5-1,CASSFGTSGRYASNKQFF,TGCGCCAGCAGCTTTGGGACTAGCGGGAGATACGCCTCAAATAAGCAGTTCTTC
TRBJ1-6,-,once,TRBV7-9,CASSSQPLHF,TGTGCCAGCAGCTCCCAACCCCTCCACTTT
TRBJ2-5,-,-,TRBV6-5,CASSYSGSKIQETQYF,TGTGCCAGCAGTTACTCGGGCAGTAAAATACAAGAGACCCAGTACTTC
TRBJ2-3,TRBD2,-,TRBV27,CASSPQRGDTDTQYF,TGTGCCAGCAGTCCACAGCGGGGGGACACAGATACGCAGTATTTT
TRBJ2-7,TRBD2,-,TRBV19,CASTPSGTSGYYEQYF,TGTGCCAGTACCCCCTCCGGCACTAGCGGCTACTACGAGCAGTACTTC
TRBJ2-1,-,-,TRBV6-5,CASGLYNEQFF,TGTGCCAGCGGACTTTACAATGAGCAGTTCTTC
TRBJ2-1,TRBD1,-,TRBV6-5,CASGDRGPYNEQFF,TGTGCCAGCGGGGACAGGGGACCCTACAATGAGCAGTTCTTC
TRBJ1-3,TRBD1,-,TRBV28,CASTPPQGVSGNTIYF,TGTGCCAGCACCCCCCCCCAGGGGGTATCTGGAAACACCATATATTTT
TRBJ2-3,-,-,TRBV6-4,CASREGSASTDTQYF,TGTGCCAGCAGGGAGGGGAGCGCCTCCACAGATACGCAGTATTTT
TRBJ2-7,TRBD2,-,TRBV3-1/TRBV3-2,CASSQAGTNYEQYF,TGTGCCAGCAGCCAAGCGGGGACTAACTACGAGCAGTACTTC
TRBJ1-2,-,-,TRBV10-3,CAISEFLDSYGYTF,TGTGCCATCAGTGAGTTCCTAGACAGCTATGGCTACACCTTC
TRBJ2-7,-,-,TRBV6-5,CASNQGESYEQYF,TGTGCCAGCAACCAGGGCGAAAGCTACGAGCAGTACTTC
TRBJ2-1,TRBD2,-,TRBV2,CASRTSGVHEQFF,TGTGCCAGTAGGACTAGCGGGGTCCATGAGCAGTTCTTC